The sequence of this T cell receptor beta chain was determined in a study of shared clonotypes between healthy human individuals. About the research overall: CD4 naive and CD4 memory each took three plates per donor, while CD8 naive took two and CD8 memory one.

Splitting of CD4+ cells produced CD45RA+ naive and CD45RA-negative memory subsets. V was pared by 6 bases and J by 5 bases, with 17 bases between. Germline CDR1 SNHLY, CDR2 FYNNEI. The length of the CDR3 is 14 residues. Running of the assay took place at deep level. Several immunoSEQ plates received, in even portions, the genomic DNA of each subset. Measured with immunoSEQ multiplex PCR; TCRdb has only the in-frame clones, and not every one. The table lists some 680,000 clones, 73% of them singletons. The source of this sequence is a woman aged 30 to 39 in good health. The sample consisted of memory CD4+ T cells sorted from blood. Subset denoted: CD45RA-negative fraction. The chain joins TRBV2 to TRBJ2-7; D may be TRBD1 or TRBD2 (5 bases each). CDR3 coding DNA: TGTGCCAGCAGCGACGCGGCAGGGACCCACGAGCAGTACTTC. Its translation is CASSDAAGTHEQYF.